This is a list of T cell receptor beta chains from one sample in a study of CD8 T cells in ankylosing spondylitis. Each CDR3 protein is one row after TCRdb ran MiXCR on the 5' RACE reads. The data contain under 450,000 distinct CDR3 sequences, approximately 20% of them singletons. The sample taken for sequencing was blood, either unsorted or a sorted T cell fraction (not recorded which). These receptors were collected from a male donor with ankylosing spondylitis or in good health (not recorded which). Each CDR3 is given with its conserved first and last residue. The order of the fields is V gene, J gene, clone size, D gene, CDR3 protein, CDR3 DNA. D genes are given only for firm matches. Where a row states a size, it is once, few, many or the class of an expanded clone; other rows omit it.

v_gene: TRBV12-3/TRBV12-4
j_gene: TRBJ2-1
abundance: .
d_gene: .
CDR3aa: CASADVGNEQFF
CDR3nt: TGTGCCAGCGCTGACGTGGGCAATGAGCAGTTCTTC

v_gene: TRBV3-1
j_gene: TRBJ2-7
abundance: .
d_gene: TRBD2
CDR3aa: CASSQMTSGGYEQYF
CDR3nt: TGTGCCAGCAGCCAGATGACTAGCGGGGGGTACGAGCAGTACTTC

v_gene: TRBV20-1
j_gene: TRBJ2-2
abundance: few
d_gene: .
CDR3aa: CSALAGVTGELFF
CDR3nt: TGCAGTGCTCTGGCAGGGGTGACCGGGGAGCTGTTTTTT

v_gene: TRBV20-1
j_gene: TRBJ2-1
abundance: .
d_gene: .
CDR3aa: CSARGGPSYNEQFF
CDR3nt: TGCAGTGCTAGGGGCGGGCCGTCCTACAATGAGCAGTTCTTC

v_gene: TRBV12-1
j_gene: TRBJ2-1
abundance: .
d_gene: .
CDR3aa: CASSLGDKGQLYNEQFF
CDR3nt: TGTGCCAGCAGCCTTGGGGATAAAGGACAGCTTTACAATGAGCAGTTCTTC

v_gene: TRBV5-1
j_gene: TRBJ2-6
abundance: .
d_gene: .
CDR3aa: CASSTDLSGANVLTF
CDR3nt: TGCGCCAGCAGTACCGACCTCTCCGGGGCCAACGTCCTGACTTTC

v_gene: TRBV12-3/TRBV12-4
j_gene: TRBJ2-1
abundance: few
d_gene: TRBD2
CDR3aa: CASSLEGGTRDNEQFF
CDR3nt: TGTGCCAGCAGTTTAGAAGGCGGGACTAGGGACAATGAGCAGTTCTTC

v_gene: TRBV11-1
j_gene: TRBJ2-1
abundance: once
d_gene: TRBD2
CDR3aa: CATHFISGGLHFYNEQFF
CDR3nt: TGTGCCACCCACTTTATTAGCGGGGGCCTCCACTTTTACAATGAGCAGTTCTTC

v_gene: TRBV4-2
j_gene: TRBJ2-3
abundance: few
d_gene: .
CDR3aa: CASSQGRARNTDTQYF
CDR3nt: TGTGCCAGCAGCCAAGGTCGAGCGCGAAACACAGATACGCAGTATTTT

v_gene: TRBV12-3/TRBV12-4
j_gene: TRBJ2-5
abundance: once
d_gene: .
CDR3aa: CASSLPTQYF
CDR3nt: TGTGCCAGCAGCTTACCGACCCAGTACTTC

v_gene: TRBV2
j_gene: TRBJ2-3
abundance: .
d_gene: TRBD1
CDR3aa: CASRDRAKDTQYF
CDR3nt: TGTGCCAGCAGGGACAGGGCAAAAGATACGCAGTATTTT